Each of the 14 T cell receptor beta chains below was sequenced from the same sample in a study of control samples from healthy donors and cancer patients. The repertoire was sequenced with immunoSEQ multiplex PCR; TCRdb's copy has only in-frame clones and lacks some. Of about 220,000 clones listed, about 93% are singletons. The sample consisted of blood. All receptors come from a man between 50 and 59 years old in good health.

The J gene is TRBJ2-2, the V gene TRBV12-5; 9 positions agree with TRBD1. V shed 6 bases and J 4 bases; nucleotides not matched to a gene: 6. This CDR3 contains 15 residues. CDR1 LGHNT and CDR2 FRNRAP come from the germline V gene. CDR3 amino acids: CASGYGTGSTGELFF. The CDR3 DNA reads TGTGCTAGTGGGTATGGGACAGGGAGCACCGGGGAGCTGTTTTTT. Drawing the rest from reference TRBV12-5 and TRBJ2-2, the complete variable domain is DARVTQTPRHKVTEMGQEVTMRCQPILGHNTVFWYRQTMMQGLELLAYFRNRAPLDDSGMPKDRFSAEMPDATLATLKIQPSEPRDSAVYFCASGYGTGSTGELFFGEGSRLTVL.

The V gene is TRBV6-2 or TRBV6-3, the J gene TRBJ2-1; 7 nucleotides align to TRBD1. V lost 0 bases, J lost 7 bases, and 9 bases stayed unmatched. Germline loops: CDR1 MNHEY, CDR2 SVGEGT. The CDR3 is made up of 16 amino acids. DNA for the CDR3: TGTGCCAGCAGTTACTCGCTGAGACAGGGTTCAAATGAGCAGTTCTTC. The encoded protein is CASSYSLRQGSNEQFF.

The V gene is TRBV2, the J gene TRBJ2-2; D gene unclear. This CDR3 contains 13 residues. The germline gives CDR1 SNHLY, CDR2 FYNNEI. The V and J ends lost 7 bases and 8 bases respectively, with 14 bases between them. The CDR3 region is CASNSIREGELFF. The CDR3 DNA reads TGTGCCAGCAATTCAATACGAGAAGGGGAGCTGTTTTTT.

As for this clone: Other nucleotide sequences in the sample specify the same CDR3. The chain links TRBV6-5 to TRBJ1-5, with unresolved D. The CDR3 is 11 residues long. Deletions cut 6 bases from V and 6 bases from J, with 6 bases between. Germline V lookup: CDR1 MNHEY, CDR2 SVGAGI. The CDR3 spells CASRGGQPQHF. CDR3 DNA sequence: TGTGCCAGCAGGGGTGGTCAGCCCCAGCATTTT.

The chain couples TRBV5-5 to TRBJ2-1, with D uncertain. The length of the CDR3 is 15 residues. V lost 0 bases to trimming and J lost 4 bases, with 11 bases between them. Per the germline V gene, CDR1 is SGHKS and CDR2 is YYEKEE (reference sequence). CDR3 in DNA: TGTGCCAGCAGCTTGGGCCAGATGGGATACAATGAGCAGTTCTTC. Protein: CASSLGQMGYNEQFF.

This chain joins TRBV11-2 and TRBJ2-2, with a tentative D call TRBD2 (6 bases). The CDR3 length is 18 residues. In germline, CDR1 is SGHAT, CDR2 FQNNGV. Between the trimmed V and J ends, which lost 5 bases and 6 bases, there was a span of 25 bases. The CDR3 coding sequence is TGTGCCAGCAGCCCCCGACTAGACGGTTATGGAGGACCCGGGGAGCTGTTTTTT. As protein: CASSPRLDGYGGPGELFF.

The V gene is TRBV25-1, the J gene TRBJ1-5; D unclear. The V gene lost 2 bases and the J gene lost 7 bases, with 12 bases spanning the gap. Germline CDR1 MGHDK, CDR2 SYGVNS. This CDR3 is built from 14 residues. This CDR3 reads CASSEDWDCQPQHF. The CDR3 coding sequence is TGTGCCAGCAGTGAAGATTGGGATTGCCAGCCCCAGCATTTT.

The V and J genes are TRBV28 and TRBJ2-7, with a tentative D call TRBD1 (5 bases). The CDR3 sequence is 14 residues long. Germline assignment: CDR1 MDHEN and CDR2 SYDVKM. Trimming shortened V by 7 bases and J by 1 base, and 14 bases separated the two germline ends. The CDR3 loop is CASNPGQTSYEQYV. CDR3 DNA: TGTGCCAGCAATCCTGGACAAACATCCTACGAGCAGTACGTC.

The gene calls are TRBV28 and TRBJ2-7; the match to TRBD2 covers 8 bases. This CDR3 has 15 residues. V lost 5 bases and J lost 3; bases outside the gene matches: 9. The germline V gene has CDR1 MDHEN and CDR2 SYDVKM. Written as DNA, the CDR3 is TGTGCCAGCAGTCCAAGGGGACGGGGGGGCTACGAGCAGTACTTC. The encoded protein is CASSPRGRGGYEQYF.

The gene calls are TRBV5-1 and TRBJ1-5, with a tentative D call TRBD1 (6 bases). CDR3 size: 15 residues. Germline V gives CDR1 SGHRS, CDR2 YFSETQ. V lost 0 bases, J lost 7 bases, and 14 bases lay in between. DNA of the CDR3: TGCGCCAGCAGCTTGGTAGGAGGGGGAAGGCAGCCCCAGCATTTT. It is translated as CASSLVGGGRQPQHF.

The chain combines TRBV28 with TRBJ2-7; 10 nucleotides match TRBD1. With V trimmed by 5 bases and J by 6 bases, 13 bases remained unmatched. The CDR3 covers 16 residues. Germline-derived CDR1 and CDR2 are MDHEN and SYDVKM. This chain's CDR3 is CASSASGTGDFGEQYV. For the CDR3, the DNA is TGTGCCAGCAGTGCTTCCGGGACAGGGGATTTCGGCGAGCAGTACGTC.

CDR3 region: CASSQEPRHQPQHF. The CDR3 DNA sequence: TGCGCCAGCAGCCAGGAGCCACGCCATCAGCCCCAGCATTTT. V usage is TRBV4-1 and J usage is TRBJ1-5; D is undetermined. CDR3 size: 14 residues. Trimming stripped 3 bases from V and 5 bases from J, with 11 bases between. Per the germline V gene, CDR1 is MGHRA and CDR2 is YSYEKL.

The V and J genes are TRBV19 and TRBJ1-2; maybe TRBD1 (5 bases). The V end lost 5 bases, the J end lost 7 bases, and 11 bases lay between the germline ends. CDR1 LNHDA and CDR2 SQIVND come from the germline V gene (reference sequence). The CDR3 spans 12 residues. The chain's CDR3 is CASSLQAFGYTF. CDR3 bases: TGTGCCAGTAGTCTACAGGCTTTTGGCTACACCTTC. Full variable domain (remainder filled in from reference TRBV19 and TRBJ1-2): DGGITQSPKYLFRKEGQNVTLSCEQNLNHDAMYWYRQDPGQGLRLIYYSQIVNDFQKGDIAEGYSVSREKKESFPLTVTSAQKNPTAFYLCASSLQAFGYTFGSGTRLTVV.

J is TRBJ2-7 and V is TRBV20-1, with no clear D. Per the germline V gene, CDR1 is DFQATT and CDR2 is SNEGSKA (reference sequence). Trimming removed 3 bases at V and 2 bases at J, with 11 bases between. The CDR3 has 13 amino acids. The CDR3 protein is CSASRPGTYEQYF. CDR3 in DNA: TGCAGTGCTAGTCGGCCCGGTACCTACGAGCAGTACTTC.